This TCR beta chain was captured in a study of Ad26.COV2.S vaccination and SARS-CoV-2 variants. The method was immunoSEQ multiplex PCR; TCRdb's version includes in-frame clones alone and lacks a portion of them. The table lists about 370,000 clones, 89% of them singletons. Treatment indicated: about 20 received Ad26.COV2.S at low or high dose, single or two shots; several received placebo; per-sample allocation not given. The samples date from day 63 after the first vaccine or placebo injection. Here the sequenced sample was peripheral blood, taken in a trial of Ad26.COV2.S vaccine versus placebo. This clonotype was sampled from a person between 18 and 59 years old who received the Ad26.COV2.S COVID-19 vaccine or a placebo.

Written as DNA, the CDR3 is TGCGCCAGCTTAGGGACAGGGCTCACCGGGGAGCTGTTTTTT. Translation gives CASLGTGLTGELFF. The chain carries TRBV5-1 and TRBJ2-2; 9 nucleotides align to TRBD1. With V trimmed by 7 bases and J by 4 bases, 5 bases remained unmatched. Germline V gene data show CDR1 as SGHRS and CDR2 as YFSETQ. The CDR3 loop spans 14 amino acids.